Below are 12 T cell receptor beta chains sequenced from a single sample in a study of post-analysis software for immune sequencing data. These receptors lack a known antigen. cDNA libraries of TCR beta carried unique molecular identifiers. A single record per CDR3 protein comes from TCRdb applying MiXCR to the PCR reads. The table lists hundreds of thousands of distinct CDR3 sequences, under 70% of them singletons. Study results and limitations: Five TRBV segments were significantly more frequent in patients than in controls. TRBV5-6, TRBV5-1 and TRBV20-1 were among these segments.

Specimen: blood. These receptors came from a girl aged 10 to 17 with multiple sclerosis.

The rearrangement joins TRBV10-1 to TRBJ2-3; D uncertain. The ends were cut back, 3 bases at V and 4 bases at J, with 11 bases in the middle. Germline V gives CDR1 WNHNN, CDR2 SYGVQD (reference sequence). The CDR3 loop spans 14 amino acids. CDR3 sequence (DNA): TGCGCCAGCAGTGAAAGGCTAGACCCAGATACGCAGTATTTT. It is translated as CASSERLDPDTQYF.

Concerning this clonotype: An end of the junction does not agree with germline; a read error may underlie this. Written as DNA, the CDR3 is TGTGCTAGTGGTTGGGGAGCTCCAGACGTCTACCACGAGCGGTACTTC. It yields the protein CASGWGAPDVYHERYF. The chain is built from TRBV12-5 and TRBJ2-7; possibly TRBD2 for D (5 bases). The CDR3 totals 16 residues. Germline values: CDR1 LGHNT, CDR2 FRNRAP.

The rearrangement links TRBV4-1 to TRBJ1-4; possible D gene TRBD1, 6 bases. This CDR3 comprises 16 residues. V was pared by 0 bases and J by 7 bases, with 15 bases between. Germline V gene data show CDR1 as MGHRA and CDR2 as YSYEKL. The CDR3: CASSQDTGRGGEKLFF. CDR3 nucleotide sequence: TGCGCCAGCAGCCAAGATACGGGCAGGGGAGGTGAAAAACTGTTTTTT.

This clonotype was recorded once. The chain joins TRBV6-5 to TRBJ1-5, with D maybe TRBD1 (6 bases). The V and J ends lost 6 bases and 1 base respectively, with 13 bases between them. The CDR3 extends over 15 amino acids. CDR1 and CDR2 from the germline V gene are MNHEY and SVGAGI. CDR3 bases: TGTGCCAGCAGCACCGGGACAAGAAGCAATCAGCCCCAGCATTTT. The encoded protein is CASSTGTRSNQPQHF.

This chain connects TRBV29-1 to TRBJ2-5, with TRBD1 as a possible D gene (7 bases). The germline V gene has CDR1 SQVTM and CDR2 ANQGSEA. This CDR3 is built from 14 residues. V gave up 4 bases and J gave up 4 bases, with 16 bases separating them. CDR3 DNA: TGCAGCGTTGTGAGGGACAGCGGGCGAGAGACCCAGTACTTC. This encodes CSVVRDSGRETQYF. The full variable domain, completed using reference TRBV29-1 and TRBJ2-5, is SAVISQKPSRDICQRGTSLTIQCQVDSQVTMMFWYRQQPGQSLTLIATANQGSEATYESGFVIDKFPISRPNLTFSTLTVSNMSPEDSSIYLCSVVRDSGRETQYFGPGTRLLVL.

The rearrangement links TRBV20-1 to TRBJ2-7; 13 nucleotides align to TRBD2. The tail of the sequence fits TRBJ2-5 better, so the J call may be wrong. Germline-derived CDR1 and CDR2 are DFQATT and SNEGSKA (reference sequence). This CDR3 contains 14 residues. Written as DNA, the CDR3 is TGCAGTGCACGAGGGACTAGCGGGATTGAGACCCAGTACTTC. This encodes CSARGTSGIETQYF.

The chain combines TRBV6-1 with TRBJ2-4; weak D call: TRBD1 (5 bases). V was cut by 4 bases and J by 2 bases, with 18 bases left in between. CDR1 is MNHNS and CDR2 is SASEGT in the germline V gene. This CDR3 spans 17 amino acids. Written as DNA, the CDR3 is TGTGCCAGCAGTGCCGACAGACTTCACATCACCAAAAACATTCAGTACTTC. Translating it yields CASSADRLHITKNIQYF.

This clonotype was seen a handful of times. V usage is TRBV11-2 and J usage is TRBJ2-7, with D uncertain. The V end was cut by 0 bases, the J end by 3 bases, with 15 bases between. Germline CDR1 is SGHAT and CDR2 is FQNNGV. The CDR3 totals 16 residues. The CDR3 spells CASSLDPRTVGYEQYF. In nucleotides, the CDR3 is TGTGCCAGCAGCTTAGACCCCAGGACCGTTGGCTACGAGCAGTACTTC. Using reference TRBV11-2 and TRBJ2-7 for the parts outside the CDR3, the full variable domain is EAGVAQSPRYKIIEKRQSVAFWCNPISGHATLYWYQQILGQGPKLLIQFQNNGVVDDSQLPKDRFSAERLKGVDSTLKIQPAKLEDSAVYLCASSLDPRTVGYEQYFGPGTRLTVT.

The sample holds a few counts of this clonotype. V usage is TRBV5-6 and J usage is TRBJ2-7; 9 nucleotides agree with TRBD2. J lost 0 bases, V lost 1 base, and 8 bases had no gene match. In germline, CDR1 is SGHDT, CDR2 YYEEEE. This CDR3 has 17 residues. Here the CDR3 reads CASSLTPSGTTSYEQYF. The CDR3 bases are TGTGCCAGCAGCTTGACACCTAGCGGGACGACCTCCTACGAGCAGTACTTC.

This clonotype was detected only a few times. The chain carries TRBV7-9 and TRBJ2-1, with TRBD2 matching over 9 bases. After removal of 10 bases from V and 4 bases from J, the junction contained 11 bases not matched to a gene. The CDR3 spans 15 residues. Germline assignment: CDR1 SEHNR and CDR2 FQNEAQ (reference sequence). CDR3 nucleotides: TGTGCCATCCGCGGGGGGGACCCCTCTTACAATGAGCAGTTCTTC. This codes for CAIRGGDPSYNEQFF.

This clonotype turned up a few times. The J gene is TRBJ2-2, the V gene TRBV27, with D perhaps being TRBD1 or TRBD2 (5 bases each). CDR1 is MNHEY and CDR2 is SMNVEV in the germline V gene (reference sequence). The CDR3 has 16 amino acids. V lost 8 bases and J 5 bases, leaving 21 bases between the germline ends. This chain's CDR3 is CASGPHGTIFTGELFF. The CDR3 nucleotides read TGTGCCAGCGGGCCACACGGGACGATCTTTACCGGGGAGCTGTTTTTT.

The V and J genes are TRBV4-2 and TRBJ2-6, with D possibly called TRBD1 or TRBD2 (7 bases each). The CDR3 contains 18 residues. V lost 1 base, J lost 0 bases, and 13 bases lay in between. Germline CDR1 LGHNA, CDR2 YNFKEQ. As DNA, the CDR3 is TGTGCCAGCAGCCAAGTACCAGGGGGGGCCTCTGGGGCCAACGTCCTGACTTTC. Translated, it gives CASSQVPGGASGANVLTF.